This entry describes one TCR beta chain. The sample originates from a study of shared clonotypes between healthy human individuals. The CDR3 is 12 amino acids. V lost 4 bases to trimming and J lost 6 bases, with 10 bases between them. Germline V gene sequence: CDR1 SEHNR, CDR2 FQNEAQ (reference sequence). Generated by immunoSEQ multiplex PCR, the TCRdb table keeps only in-frame clones and is missing some. The sample yields under 1,100,000 clones, approximately 68% seen once. This receptor was taken from a man aged 18-30 years in good health. The sample comprised memory CD4+ T cells sorted from blood. Subset denoted: CD45RA-negative fraction. The V call is TRBV7-9, the J call TRBJ2-7; D gene uncertain. The CDR3 DNA reads TGTGCCAGCAGCTCTATAGGGTCCGAGCAGTACTTC. Encoded protein: CASSSIGSEQYF.